These T cell receptor beta chains were read from a single sample in a study of cytomegalovirus exposure and HLA in healthy donors. Repertoires were generated with immunoSEQ multiplex PCR, while TCRdb's copy carries only in-frame clones and drops some. This table holds some 150,000 clones, roughly 65% found once. Input material: PBMCs. The receptors were gathered from a man between 60 and 75 years old in good health and CMV-seronegative. The CDR3 runs from the conserved cysteine through the conserved F or W. A D gene is named only where the DNA matches it firmly. Some rows mark clone size as missing; the rest say once, few, many or name a class of expanded clone.

CDR3aa	CDR3nt	v_gene	abundance	j_gene	d_gene
CASSEIQGARGNQPQHF	TGTGCCAGCAGTGAGATACAGGGGGCGCGGGGCAATCAGCCCCAGCATTTT	TRBV28	few	TRBJ1-5	TRBD1
CASSQVTGVNTEAFF	TGTGCCAGCAGCCAAGTGACAGGGGTGAACACTGAAGCTTTCTTT	TRBV14	NA	TRBJ1-1	TRBD1
CASSQGLAGGYEQYF	TGTGCCAGTAGTCAGGGACTAGCGGGAGGTTACGAGCAGTACTTC	TRBV19	once	TRBJ2-7	TRBD2
CASSESAAFVHEQFF	TGCGCCAGCAGTGAATCAGCGGCCTTCGTCCATGAGCAGTTCTTC	TRBV10-1	NA	TRBJ2-1	NA
CASSLILPNEQFF	TGTGCCAGCAGTTTAATACTACCTAATGAGCAGTTCTTC	TRBV27	few	TRBJ2-1	NA
CASRSAGYSGNTIYF	TGTGCCAGTCGCTCGGCGGGCTACTCTGGAAACACCATATATTTT	TRBV19	NA	TRBJ1-3	NA
CASSLATAPRGTEAFF	TGCGCCAGCAGCTTGGCGACAGCCCCGCGCGGCACTGAAGCTTTCTTT	TRBV5-1	few	TRBJ1-1	NA
CASSYRVRNQPQHF	TGTGCCAGCAGTTACAGGGTAAGGAATCAGCCCCAGCATTTT	TRBV5-6	NA	TRBJ1-5	NA
CASSQRNSHNTEAFF	TGCGCCAGCAGTCAACGTAATAGCCATAACACTGAAGCTTTCTTT	TRBV23-1	once	TRBJ1-1	NA
CASSQDSAGGVDTQYF	TGCGCCAGCAGCCAAGATAGCGCGGGAGGGGTAGATACGCAGTATTTT	TRBV4-3	NA	TRBJ2-3	TRBD2
CASSAGTGFVNTIYF	TGTGCCAGCAGCGCTGGGACAGGCTTTGTAAACACCATATATTTT	TRBV11-2	NA	TRBJ1-3	TRBD1
CAWRDRANEKLFF	TGTGCCTGGAGGGACAGGGCTAATGAAAAACTGTTTTTT	TRBV30	NA	TRBJ1-4	TRBD1
CASSPSGSGNEKLFF	TGTGCCAGCAGCCCTTCGGGGTCGGGAAATGAAAAACTGTTTTTT	TRBV11-2	NA	TRBJ1-4	NA
CASSPDTGEVNEKLFF	TGTGCCAGCTCACCGGACACAGGGGAGGTCAATGAAAAACTGTTTTTT	TRBV18	NA	TRBJ1-4	TRBD1
CASSFNSGQGVYEQYF	TGTGCCAGCAGTTTCAACTCCGGACAGGGAGTCTACGAGCAGTACTTC	TRBV6-6	NA	TRBJ2-7	TRBD1
CASSVVGTTSTDTQYF	TGTGCCAGCAGCGTAGTGGGGACTACTAGCACAGATACGCAGTATTTT	TRBV9	NA	TRBJ2-3	TRBD2
CASSANGVGYGYTF	TGTGCCAGCAGTGCAAACGGGGTAGGGTATGGCTACACCTTC	TRBV25-1	NA	TRBJ1-2	NA
CASSPPGSGRYEQYF	TGTGCCAGCAGTCCTCCCGGGAGCGGGAGGTACGAGCAGTACTTC	TRBV28	NA	TRBJ2-7	TRBD2
CASSLGLAGAPGIYNEQFF	TGTGCCAGCAGCTTAGGACTAGCGGGAGCGCCTGGGATTTACAATGAGCAGTTCTTC	TRBV7-2	NA	TRBJ2-1	TRBD2
CASSPMTSGGGETQYF	TGCGCCAGCAGCCCAATGACTAGCGGAGGGGGGGAGACCCAGTACTTC	TRBV5-1	NA	TRBJ2-5	TRBD2
CAISPARWTEAFF	TGTGCCATCTCCCCCGCCAGGTGGACTGAGGCTTTCTTT	TRBV6-5	NA	TRBJ1-1	NA
CASSLEISGVYEQYF	TGTGCCAGCAGCTTAGAGATTAGCGGGGTCTACGAGCAGTACTTC	TRBV11-2	NA	TRBJ2-7	TRBD2
CASSLDGISYEQYF	TGTGCCAGCAGCTTAGACGGGATCTCCTACGAGCAGTACTTC	TRBV7-9	NA	TRBJ2-7	NA
CASSSADTRNTIYF	TGTGCCAGCAGTTCTGCGGATACAAGAAACACCATATATTTT	TRBV27	NA	TRBJ1-3	NA
CASSPQTSGSDTQYF	TGCGCCAGCAGCCCTCAGACTAGCGGGAGTGATACGCAGTATTTT	TRBV4-1	few	TRBJ2-3	TRBD2
CASLGGDTYEQYF	TGTGCCAGTCTAGGGGGGGACACCTACGAGCAGTACTTC	TRBV28	NA	TRBJ2-7	NA
CASSLWGQGPNTEAFF	TGTGCCAGCAGCCTGTGGGGACAGGGACCGAACACTGAAGCTTTCTTT	TRBV14	NA	TRBJ1-1	TRBD1
CASSLPGGSPYEQYF	TGTGCCAGCAGCTTACCAGGGGGCTCCCCCTACGAGCAGTACTTC	TRBV2	NA	TRBJ2-7	TRBD1
CAWSDSDRGDEKLFF	TGTGCCTGGAGTGATTCCGACAGGGGTGATGAAAAACTGTTTTTT	TRBV30	NA	TRBJ1-4	TRBD1